This T cell receptor (beta chain) was identified during a study of technical replicates of blood from several donors. Germline V gene data show CDR1 as LNHDA and CDR2 as SQIVND (reference sequence). Trimming cost V 1 base and J 4 bases; bases outside gene matches: 6. The CDR3 is made up of 16 amino acids. Repertoires were generated with immunoSEQ multiplex PCR, while TCRdb's copy carries only in-frame clones and drops some. The profile shows about 79,000 clones, approximately 94% of them singletons. Material: T cells isolated from PBMCs. This sequence was found in a human donor in good health. The chain combines TRBV19 with TRBJ2-3; 9 bases are shared with TRBD2. This CDR3 reads CASSIGGSGGPDTQYF. CDR3 nucleotide sequence: TGTGCCAGTAGTATAGGGGGTAGCGGGGGACCAGATACGCAGTATTTT. Combining the CDR3 with reference TRBV19 and TRBJ2-3 gives the whole variable domain DGGITQSPKYLFRKEGQNVTLSCEQNLNHDAMYWYRQDPGQGLRLIYYSQIVNDFQKGDIAEGYSVSREKKESFPLTVTSAQKNPTAFYLCASSIGGSGGPDTQYFGPGTRLTVL.